This T cell receptor beta chain was documented in a study of response to subunit inactivated influenza vaccine. This clonotype appeared a few times. In TCRdb, the RT-PCR reads were re-called with MiXCR into one record per CDR3 protein. The data contain some 540,000 distinct CDR3 sequences, 20% to 25% of them singletons. With V trimmed by 1 base and J by 5 bases, 14 bases remained unmatched. This CDR3 is built from 18 residues. Per the germline V gene, CDR1 is SGHTA and CDR2 is FQGNSA. The sample was also reused in another study, on T cells expressing NK-cell markers. From that second work: For TCR beta, cDNA was produced by 5'RACE template switching with UMIs. Investigators obtained TCR beta repertoires from sorted CD3+CD56+NKG2C+, CD3+CD56+NKG2C- and CD3+CD56-NKG2C+ T cells. The eight sequenced donors comprised seven who were HCMV-seropositive and one who was seronegative. In a group of about six donors, dominant NKG2C+ clonotypes represented about 1.0-7.5% of CD8+ T cells.

J is TRBJ2-3 and V is TRBV7-2; 8 bases align to TRBD2. This TCR was sampled from a man aged 50 or older who received an inactivated influenza vaccine. The material sequenced was CD4+ T cells sorted from PBMCs, taken 11 to 12 days after vaccination. Here the CDR3 DNA reads TGTGCCAGCAGCTTAGGGCGCTGGGCGGGAGGCCCAAAAGATACGCAGTATTTT. Amino acid sequence: CASSLGRWAGGPKDTQYF.